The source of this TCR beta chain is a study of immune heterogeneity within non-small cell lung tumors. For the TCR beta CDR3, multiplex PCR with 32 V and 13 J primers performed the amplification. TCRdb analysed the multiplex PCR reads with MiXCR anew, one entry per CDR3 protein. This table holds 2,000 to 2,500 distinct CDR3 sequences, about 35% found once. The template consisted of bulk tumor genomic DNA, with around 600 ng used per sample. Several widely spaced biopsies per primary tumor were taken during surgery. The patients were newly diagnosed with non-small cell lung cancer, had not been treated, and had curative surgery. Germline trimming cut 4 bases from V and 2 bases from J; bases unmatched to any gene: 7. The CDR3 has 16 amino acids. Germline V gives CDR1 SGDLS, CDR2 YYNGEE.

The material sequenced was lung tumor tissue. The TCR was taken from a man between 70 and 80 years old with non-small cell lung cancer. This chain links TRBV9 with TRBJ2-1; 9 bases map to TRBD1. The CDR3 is CASSLQGASTYNEQFF. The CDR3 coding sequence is TGTGCCAGCAGCTTACAGGGGGCGAGCACCTACAATGAGCAGTTCTTC.